This T cell receptor (beta chain) was sequenced during a study of tumor T cells in aggressive B-cell lymphoma. This clone was recorded once. This table comes from immunoSEQ multiplex PCR, and its TCRdb copy is limited to in-frame clones, with some not included. The sample records roughly 4,000 clones, roughly 82% being singletons. This CDR3 spans 15 amino acids. J lost 5 bases, V lost 0 bases, and 8 bases had no gene match. Germline assignment: CDR1 SGHRS and CDR2 YFSETQ. What was sequenced was tumor tissue. The genes are TRBV5-1 and TRBJ2-7; 7 bases match TRBD2. This clonotype was sampled from an adult with diffuse large B cell lymphoma. CDR3: CASSLVRVGGNEQYF. The CDR3 DNA reads as TGCGCCAGCAGCTTGGTGAGGGTGGGGGGGAACGAGCAGTACTTC.